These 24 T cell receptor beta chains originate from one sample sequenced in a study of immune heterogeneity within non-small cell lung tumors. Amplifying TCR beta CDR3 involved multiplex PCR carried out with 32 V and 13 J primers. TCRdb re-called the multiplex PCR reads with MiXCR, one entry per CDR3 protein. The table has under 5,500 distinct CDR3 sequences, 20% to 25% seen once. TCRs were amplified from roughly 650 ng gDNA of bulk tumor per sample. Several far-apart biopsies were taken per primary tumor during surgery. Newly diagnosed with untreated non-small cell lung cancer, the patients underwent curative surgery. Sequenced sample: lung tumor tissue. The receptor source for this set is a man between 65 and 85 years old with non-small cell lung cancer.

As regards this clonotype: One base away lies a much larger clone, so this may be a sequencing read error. In DNA form, the CDR3 reads TGTGCCAGCTCCCCCTGGGCCGGTATGGACACCGGGGAGCTGTTTTTT. This sequence encodes CASSPWAGMDTGELFF. The gene calls are TRBV18 and TRBJ2-2; D is uncertain. There are 16 residues in the CDR3. Germline assignment: CDR1 KGHSH and CDR2 LQKENI. The V end was cut by 6 bases, the J end by 3 bases, with 17 bases between.

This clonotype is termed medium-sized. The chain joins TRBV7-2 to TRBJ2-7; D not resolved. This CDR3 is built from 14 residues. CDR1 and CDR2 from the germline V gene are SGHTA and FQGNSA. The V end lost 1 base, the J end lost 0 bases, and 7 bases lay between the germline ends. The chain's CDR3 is CASSLVGNSYEQYF. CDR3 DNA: TGTGCCAGCAGCTTAGTTGGCAACTCCTACGAGCAGTACTTC.

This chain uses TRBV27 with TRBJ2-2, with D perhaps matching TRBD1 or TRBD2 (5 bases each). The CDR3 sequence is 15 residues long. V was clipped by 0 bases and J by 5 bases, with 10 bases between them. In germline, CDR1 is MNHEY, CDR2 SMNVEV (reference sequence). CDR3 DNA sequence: TGTGCCAGCAGTTTATCAGTTGGGGGAACCGGGGAGCTGTTTTTT. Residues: CASSLSVGGTGELFF.

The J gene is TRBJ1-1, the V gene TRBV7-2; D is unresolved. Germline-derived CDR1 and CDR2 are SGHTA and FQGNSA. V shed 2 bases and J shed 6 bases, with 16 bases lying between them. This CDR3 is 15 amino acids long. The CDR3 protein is CASSLPVGSGAEAFF. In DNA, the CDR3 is TGTGCCAGCAGCTTACCAGTAGGGTCAGGTGCTGAAGCTTTCTTT.

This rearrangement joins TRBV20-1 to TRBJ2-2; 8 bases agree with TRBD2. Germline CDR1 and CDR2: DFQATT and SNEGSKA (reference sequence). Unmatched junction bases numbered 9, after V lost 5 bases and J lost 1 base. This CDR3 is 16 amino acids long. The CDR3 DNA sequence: TGCAGTGCTGGCCGAATAGCGGGGATGAACACCGGGGAGCTGTTTTTT. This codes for CSAGRIAGMNTGELFF.

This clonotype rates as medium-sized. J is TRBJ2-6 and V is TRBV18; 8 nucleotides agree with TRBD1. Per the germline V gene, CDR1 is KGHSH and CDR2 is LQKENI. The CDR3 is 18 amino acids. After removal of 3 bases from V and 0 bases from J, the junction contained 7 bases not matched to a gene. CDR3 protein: CASSPLGTGISGANVLTF. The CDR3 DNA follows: TGTGCCAGCTCACCTCTCGGGACAGGTATCTCTGGGGCCAACGTCCTGACTTTC.

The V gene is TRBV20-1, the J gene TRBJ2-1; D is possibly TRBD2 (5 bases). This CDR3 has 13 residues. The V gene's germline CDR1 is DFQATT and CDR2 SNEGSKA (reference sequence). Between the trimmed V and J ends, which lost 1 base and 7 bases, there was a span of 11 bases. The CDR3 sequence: CSARGYQRNEQFF. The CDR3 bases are TGCAGTGCTAGAGGGTACCAGCGGAATGAGCAGTTCTTC.

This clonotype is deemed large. CDR3 DNA sequence: TGTGCCAGCAGCTTACACGGACTAGCGGGAGGTCTTACCTACAATGAGCAGTTCTTC. Translating it yields CASSLHGLAGGLTYNEQFF. The chain links TRBV11-3 to TRBJ2-1; the match to TRBD2 covers 14 bases. CDR3 length: 19 residues. Germline CDR1 and CDR2: SGHNT and YENEEA. Trimming at V came to 2 bases and at J to 2 bases, leaving 8 bases not matched to a gene. Supplemented by reference TRBV11-3 and TRBJ2-1, the full variable domain reads EAGVVQSPRYKIIEKKQPVAFWCNPISGHNTLYWYLQNLGQGPELLIRYENEEAVDDSQLPKDRFSAERLKGVDSTLKIQPAELGDSAVYLCASSLHGLAGGLTYNEQFFGPGTRLTVL.

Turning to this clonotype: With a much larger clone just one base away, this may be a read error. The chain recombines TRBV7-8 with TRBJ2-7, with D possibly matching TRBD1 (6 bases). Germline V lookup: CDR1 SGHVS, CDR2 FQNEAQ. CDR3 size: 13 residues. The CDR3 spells CASSDRITYEHYF. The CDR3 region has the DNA TGTGCCAGCAGCGACAGGATCACCTACGAGCATTACTTC. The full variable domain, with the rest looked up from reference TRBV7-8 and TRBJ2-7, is GAGVSQSPRYKVAKRGQDVALRCDPISGHVSLFWYQQALGQGPEFLTYFQNEAQLDKSGLPSDRFFAERPEGSVSTLKIQRTQQEDSAVYLCASSDRITYEHYFGPGTRLTVT.

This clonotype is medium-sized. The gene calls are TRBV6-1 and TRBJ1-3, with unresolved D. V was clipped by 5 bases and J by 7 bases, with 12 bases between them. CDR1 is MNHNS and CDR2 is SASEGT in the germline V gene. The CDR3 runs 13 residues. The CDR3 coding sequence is TGTGCCAGCAGTTACGCTGGCGGGAACACCATATATTTT. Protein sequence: CASSYAGGNTIYF.

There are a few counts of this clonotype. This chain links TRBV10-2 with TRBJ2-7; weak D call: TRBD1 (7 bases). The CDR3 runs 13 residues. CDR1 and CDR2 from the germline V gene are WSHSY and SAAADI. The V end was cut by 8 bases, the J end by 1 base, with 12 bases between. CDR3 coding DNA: TGCGCCAGCTCCCAGGGGGGATCCTACGAGCAGTACTTC. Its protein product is CASSQGGSYEQYF.

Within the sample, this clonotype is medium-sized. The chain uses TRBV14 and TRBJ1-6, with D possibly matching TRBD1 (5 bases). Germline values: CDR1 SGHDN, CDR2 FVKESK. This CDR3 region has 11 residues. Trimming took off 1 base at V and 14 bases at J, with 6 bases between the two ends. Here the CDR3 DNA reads TGTGCCAGCAGCCAAGGGGGGGCCCTCCACTTT. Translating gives CASSQGGALHF.

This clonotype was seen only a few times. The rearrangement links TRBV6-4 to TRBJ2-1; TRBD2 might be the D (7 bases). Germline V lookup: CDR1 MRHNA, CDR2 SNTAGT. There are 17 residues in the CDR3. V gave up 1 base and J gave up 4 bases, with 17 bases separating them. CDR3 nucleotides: TGTGCCAGCAGTGACTGGGGGGGCTCGAAGGGGTACAATGAGCAGTTCTTC. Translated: CASSDWGGSKGYNEQFF.

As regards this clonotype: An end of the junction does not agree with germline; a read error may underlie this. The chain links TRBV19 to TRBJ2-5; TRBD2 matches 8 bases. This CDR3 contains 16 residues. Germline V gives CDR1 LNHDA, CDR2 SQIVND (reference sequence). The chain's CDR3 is CSSSSSPPGGQETQYF. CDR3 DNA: TGTTCCAGTAGTTCCTCTCCCCCGGGGGGGCAAGAGACCCAGTACTTC.

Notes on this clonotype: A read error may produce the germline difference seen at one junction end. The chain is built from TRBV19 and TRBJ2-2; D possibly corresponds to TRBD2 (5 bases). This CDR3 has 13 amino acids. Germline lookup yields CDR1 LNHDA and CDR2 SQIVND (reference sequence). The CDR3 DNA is TGTGCCAGTAGTACCGATTATTCCGGGGAGCAGTTTTTT. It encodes CASSTDYSGEQFF.

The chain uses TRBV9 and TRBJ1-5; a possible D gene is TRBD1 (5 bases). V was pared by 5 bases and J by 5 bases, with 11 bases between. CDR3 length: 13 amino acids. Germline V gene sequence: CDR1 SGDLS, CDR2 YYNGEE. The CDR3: CASRRGDYQPQHF. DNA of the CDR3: TGTGCCAGCAGAAGAGGGGATTATCAGCCCCAGCATTTT.

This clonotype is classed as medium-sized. The CDR3 sequence is CASSPGLADGEQYF. CDR3 coding DNA: TGTGCCAGCAGCCCGGGACTAGCGGACGGCGAGCAGTACTTC. The chain carries TRBV7-9 and TRBJ2-7; TRBD2 matches at 11 bases. V shed 5 bases, J shed 6 bases, and the junction held 6 bases outside the gene matches. The CDR3 has 14 residues. The germline V gene has CDR1 SEHNR and CDR2 FQNEAQ (reference sequence).

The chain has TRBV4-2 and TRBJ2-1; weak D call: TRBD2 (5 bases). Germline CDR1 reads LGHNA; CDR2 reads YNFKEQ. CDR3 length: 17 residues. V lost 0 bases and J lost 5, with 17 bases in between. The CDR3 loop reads CASSQDHPSSIHNEQFF. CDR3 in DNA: TGTGCCAGCAGCCAAGATCATCCCTCTAGCATTCACAATGAGCAGTTCTTC.

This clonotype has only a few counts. The CDR3 is CASSWVLGHRGPTGELFF. CDR3 DNA: TGTGCCAGCAGTTGGGTCCTCGGACATAGGGGCCCCACCGGGGAGCTGTTTTTT. The V gene is TRBV27, the J gene TRBJ2-2; a possible D gene is TRBD1 (5 bases). This CDR3 comprises 18 residues. V lost 4 bases and J lost 4, with 22 bases in between. Germline V lookup: CDR1 MNHEY, CDR2 SMNVEV (reference sequence).

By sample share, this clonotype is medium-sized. CDR3 DNA: TGTGCCAGCAGATGGACAGGACCTAACTATGGCTACACCTTC. It yields the protein CASRWTGPNYGYTF. The rearrangement uses TRBV28 and TRBJ1-2; 7 positions match TRBD1. The CDR3 has 14 residues. The J segment lost 0 bases and the V segment lost 6 bases, leaving 4 bases of the junction unmatched. CDR1 and CDR2 from the germline V gene are MDHEN and SYDVKM.

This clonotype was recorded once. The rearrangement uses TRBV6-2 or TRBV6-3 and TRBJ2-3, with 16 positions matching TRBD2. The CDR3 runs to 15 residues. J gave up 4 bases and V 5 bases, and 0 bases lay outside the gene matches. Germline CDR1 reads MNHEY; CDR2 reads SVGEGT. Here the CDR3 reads CASSGTSGGADTQYF. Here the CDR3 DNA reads TGTGCCAGCAGTGGGACTAGCGGGGGGGCAGATACGCAGTATTTT.

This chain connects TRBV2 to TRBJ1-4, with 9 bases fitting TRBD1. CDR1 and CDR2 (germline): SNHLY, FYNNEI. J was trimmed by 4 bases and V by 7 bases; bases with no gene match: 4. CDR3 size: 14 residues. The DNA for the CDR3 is TGTGCCAGCATACAGGGGGCGGGTAATGAAAAACTGTTTTTT. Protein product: CASIQGAGNEKLFF.

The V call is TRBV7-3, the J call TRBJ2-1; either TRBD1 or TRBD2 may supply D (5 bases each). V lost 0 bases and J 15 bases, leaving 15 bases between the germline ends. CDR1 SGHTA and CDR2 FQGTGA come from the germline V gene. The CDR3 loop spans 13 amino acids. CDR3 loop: CASSLTTQGVRFF. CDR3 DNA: TGTGCCAGCAGCTTAACGACTCAGGGAGTACGGTTCTTC. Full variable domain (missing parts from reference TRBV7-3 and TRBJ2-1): GAGVSQTPSNKVTEKGKYVELRCDPISGHTALYWYRQSLGQGPEFLIYFQGTGAADDSGLPNDRFFAVRPEGSVSTLKIQRTERGDSAVYLCASSLTTQGVRFFGPGTRLTVL.

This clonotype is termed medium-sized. The CDR3 spells CSASTRGASTDTQYF. The CDR3 nucleotides are TGCAGTGCTAGTACCCGAGGGGCTAGCACAGATACGCAGTATTTT. The gene calls are TRBV20-1 and TRBJ2-3; the D gene could be TRBD1 or TRBD2 (5 bases each). Trimming took 3 bases from V and 0 from J, leaving 13 bases between them. The CDR3 covers 15 residues. Germline CDR1 and CDR2: DFQATT and SNEGSKA (reference sequence).